This T cell receptor beta chain was sequenced for a study of OX40 agonist ivuxolimab in advanced cancers. Study in general: Patients were given ivuxolimab, an antibody that agonizes OX40 (CD134).

The cohort excluded patients with autoimmune disease history or systemic immunosuppression. As concerns this clone: The antigen is not known.

TCRdb's table, derived via immunoSEQ multiplex PCR, lists solely in-frame clones and lacks some. The sample lists 35,000 or so clones, approximately 79% occurring once. Study results and limitations: Researchers did not establish what antigens the expanded peripheral T cells target.

This clonotype was obtained from an adult with an advanced solid tumor such as melanoma, head and neck, liver or kidney cancer. Source: CD4+ or CD8+ T cells sorted from blood, taken in a trial of the OX40 agonist ivuxolimab.

The CDR3 here is CASSPDLGGEQFF. The CDR3 bases are TGTGCCAGCTCACCGGATTTAGGGGGTGAGCAGTTCTTC. V is TRBV18 and J is TRBJ2-1; TRBD1 is a possible D gene (6 bases). Looked up from germline, CDR1 is KGHSH and CDR2 is LQKENI. The CDR3 covers 13 residues. V was shortened by 3 bases and J by 9 bases, with 12 bases between the two germline ends.